This TCR beta chain was recorded in a study of T cells in Graves' hyperthyroidism and ophthalmopathy. TCR beta CDR3 regions were amplified from RNA transcripts. First-round RT-PCR of the TCR CDR3 relied on the HTBI primer set. Via MiXCR, TCRdb re-called the multiplex PCR reads, giving one row per CDR3 protein. The sample lists 480,000 or so distinct CDR3 sequences; about 46% were seen once. In germline, CDR1 is LNHDA, CDR2 SQIVND (reference sequence). CDR3 length: 8 amino acids. Study-level points and caveats: Stable hyperthyroidism and ophthalmopathy were separated using 13 V-J signatures. Blood also held most thyroid clonotypes expanded beyond 0.001.

With respect to this clonotype: Antigen specificity is unknown. Mismatch with germline at one junction end may stem from a read error.

This clonotype was sampled from an adult woman with Graves' disease, either hyperthyroidism or ophthalmopathy (not recorded which). V gene TRBV19 combines with J gene TRBJ2-5; D might be TRBD1 (6 bases). Sequencing was done on a sample of peripheral blood or thyroid tissue (not recorded which). In DNA form, the CDR3 reads TGTGCCAGTAGAAGGACAGACTTC. Residues: CASRRTDF.